This TCR beta chain was obtained from a study of T cell responses to AZD1222 COVID-19 vaccine. The overall study: Some second doses came at about 4 weeks and others at about 12 weeks; these were pooled. Findings and limits, study-wide: Donors were largely white British and mainly female; clonal diversity was possibly underestimated. A rise in Spike-specific TCR breadth and depth followed two AZD1222 doses.

With respect to this clone: What it binds is unknown.

The germline CDR1 and CDR2 sequences are MNHEY and SVGEGT. CDR3 length: 20 residues. The trim removed 0 bases at V and 3 bases at J, leaving 18 bases unmatched. Profiling relied on immunoSEQ multiplex PCR, and the TCRdb table lists in-frame clones only, not all of them. This sample yields 98,000 or so clones, of which around nine tenths are seen a single time; 8% to 9% belongs to the top ten. The sequences come from peripheral blood, collected on day 0 of AZD1222 vaccination. This chain links TRBV6-2 or TRBV6-3 with TRBJ2-7, with 9 bases that match TRBD2. The receptor was isolated from an adult in good health. This CDR3 is CASSYSGRRLAANQLYEQYF. CDR3 nucleotide sequence: TGTGCCAGCAGTTACTCGGGGCGGAGACTAGCGGCCAACCAGCTCTACGAGCAGTACTTC.